The 23 T cell receptor beta chains reported below all come from one sample, sequenced in a study of cytomegalovirus exposure and HLA in healthy donors. Use of 60 Vbeta and 13 Jbeta primers characterized the PCR. Repertoires were generated with immunoSEQ multiplex PCR, while TCRdb's copy carries only in-frame clones and drops some. In the table there are 90,000 to 150,000 clones, over 60% of which are singletons. Material: PBMCs. Receptors were obtained from a man aged 18 to 29 in good health and CMV-seropositive.

Remarks on this clone: The junction departs from germline at one end; a sequencing error may be responsible. V is TRBV7-9 and J is TRBJ1-4; 7 bases are shared with TRBD1. Germline V gene sequence: CDR1 SEHNR, CDR2 FQNEAQ (reference sequence). The CDR3 contains 17 residues. In nucleotides, the CDR3 is TGTTCCAGCAGAAGCATCTCAGGGCGCAGGGGGGATGAAAAACTGTTTTTT. Translating gives CSSRSISGRRGDEKLFF.

The chain carries TRBV19 and TRBJ1-3, with a weak D call TRBD1 (6 bases). The CDR3 contains 14 residues. The V end lost 8 bases, the J end lost 0 bases, and 11 bases lay between the germline ends. Germline V gives CDR1 LNHDA, CDR2 SQIVND (reference sequence). In nucleotides, the CDR3 is TGTGCCAGTTCCGACAGGCACTCTGGAAACACCATATATTTT. This codes for CASSDRHSGNTIYF.

The CDR3 sequence is CASSLDLGTVINYGYTF. The DNA of the CDR3 is TGCGCCAGCAGCTTGGATTTGGGGACAGTCATAAACTATGGCTACACCTTC. V is TRBV5-1 and J is TRBJ1-2; TRBD1 matches at 7 bases. This CDR3 spans 17 amino acids. Germline-derived CDR1 and CDR2 are SGHRS and YFSETQ. Trimming took 0 bases from V and 2 from J; bases not matched to a gene: 10. Looking up the rest from reference TRBV5-1 and TRBJ1-2 gives the full variable domain: KAGVTQTPRYLIKTRGQQVTLSCSPISGHRSVSWYQQTPGQGLQFLFEYFSETQRNKGNFPGRFSGRQFSNSRSEMNVSTLELGDSALYLCASSLDLGTVINYGYTFGSGTRLTVV.

The chain carries TRBV2 and TRBJ1-5, with D perhaps TRBD1 (5 bases). Germline values: CDR1 SNHLY, CDR2 FYNNEI. Trimming cost V 1 base and J 15 bases, with 13 bases left between them. The CDR3 has 12 amino acids. For the CDR3, the DNA is TGTGCCAGCAGTGAAGGACAGAATATACTGCATTTT. The encoded protein is CASSEGQNILHF.

The chain joins TRBV7-3 to TRBJ1-3; D remains ambiguous. The CDR3 has 15 residues. Trimming took 5 bases from V and 1 from J, leaving 12 bases between them. Germline V gene sequence: CDR1 SGHTA, CDR2 FQGTGA. This CDR3 is CASSPDSNSGNTIYF. The CDR3 DNA follows: TGTGCCAGCAGCCCAGACTCTAATTCTGGAAACACCATATATTTT.

This clone occurred once. CDR3 nucleotide sequence: TGTGCCAGCAGCCCGACGGGGGGCCCTAATGAAAAACTGTTTTTT. This codes for CASSPTGGPNEKLFF. The rearrangement links TRBV4-2 to TRBJ1-4; D may be TRBD1 (6 bases). The V gene lost 4 bases and the J gene lost 3 bases, with 12 bases spanning the gap. The CDR3 runs 15 residues. Germline loops: CDR1 LGHNA, CDR2 YNFKEQ.

This chain joins TRBV28 and TRBJ1-2; TRBD1 is a possible D gene (5 bases). V lost 7 bases and J lost 0, with 24 bases in between. The germline V gene encodes CDR1 MDHEN and CDR2 SYDVKM. The CDR3 is 18 residues long. The CDR3 sequence is CASTHVWGRRSANYGYTF. CDR3 nucleotides: TGTGCCAGCACCCACGTTTGGGGCAGGCGATCAGCTAACTATGGCTACACCTTC.

The chain combines TRBV11-2 with TRBJ2-7; the match to TRBD2 covers 7 bases. The J segment lost 0 bases and the V segment lost 3 bases, leaving 11 bases of the junction unmatched. CDR3 length: 17 amino acids. The germline V gene encodes CDR1 SGHAT and CDR2 FQNNGV. For the CDR3, the DNA is TGTGCCAGCAGCTTCCACCAAGCGGGATACCTCTCCTACGAGCAGTACTTC. Translation gives CASSFHQAGYLSYEQYF.

The J gene is TRBJ2-1, the V gene TRBV5-1, with 12 bases matching TRBD2. J was trimmed by 6 bases and V by 4 bases; bases with no gene match: 5. The germline CDR1 and CDR2 sequences are SGHRS and YFSETQ. The CDR3 spans 15 residues. The CDR3 loop reads CASSLAGGPSNEQFF. CDR3 DNA sequence: TGCGCCAGCAGCCTAGCGGGAGGGCCCTCCAATGAGCAGTTCTTC.

This clone showed up just a few times. V gene TRBV6-1 combines with J gene TRBJ1-1; 8 bases match TRBD1. This CDR3 contains 14 residues. With V trimmed by 2 bases and J by 11 bases, 10 bases remained unmatched. Germline V gene lookup returns CDR1 MNHNS and CDR2 SASEGT. For the CDR3, the DNA is TGTGCCAGCAGTGAAAAGATAAGGACAGGGAGCGCTTTCTTT. This encodes CASSEKIRTGSAFF.

The chain combines TRBV9 with TRBJ2-6; D is possibly TRBD1 (7 bases). The CDR3 runs 18 residues. In germline, CDR1 is SGDLS, CDR2 YYNGEE. Trimming cost V 0 bases and J 0 bases, with 13 bases left between them. In nucleotides, the CDR3 is TGTGCCAGCAGCGTAGATCCCCAGGGGGGCTCTGGGGCCAACGTCCTGACTTTC. Amino acid sequence: CASSVDPQGGSGANVLTF.

The CDR3 here is CATRLMGGETQYF. The DNA for the CDR3 is TGTGCCACCCGTTTGATGGGAGGGGAGACCCAGTACTTC. V and J are TRBV27 and TRBJ2-5, with TRBD2 identical over 7 bases. V was pared by 10 bases and J by 5 bases, with 10 bases of the junction left unmatched. The length of the CDR3 is 13 residues. Germline CDR1 MNHEY, CDR2 SMNVEV (reference sequence).

This clone showed up just once. V gene TRBV4-1 combines with J gene TRBJ1-3, with a weak D call TRBD1 (6 bases). V was cut by 0 bases and J by 3 bases, with 18 bases left in between. The length of the CDR3 is 18 residues. CDR1 and CDR2 from the germline V gene are MGHRA and YSYEKL. CDR3 in DNA: TGCGCCAGCAGCCAAGAAGGGTCTCGGGGGGCGAGTGGAAACACCATATATTTT. This sequence encodes CASSQEGSRGASGNTIYF.

The J gene is TRBJ2-4, the V gene TRBV2; possibly TRBD1 for D (6 bases). V gave up 1 base and J gave up 8 bases, with 12 bases separating them. CDR1 and CDR2 (germline): SNHLY, FYNNEI. The CDR3 is made up of 14 amino acids. This CDR3 reads CASSEDRDGDIQYF. CDR3 DNA sequence: TGTGCCAGCAGTGAAGACAGGGATGGCGACATTCAGTACTTC.

This clone was picked up one time. The CDR3 loop is CASSIRAGSLSDEQFF. CDR3 coding DNA: TGTGCCAGTAGTATTAGGGCAGGGTCTCTCTCGGATGAGCAGTTCTTC. The V and J genes are TRBV19 and TRBJ2-1; TRBD1 is a possible D gene (5 bases). Per the germline V gene, CDR1 is LNHDA and CDR2 is SQIVND (reference sequence). The CDR3 has 16 residues. Trimming removed 3 bases from V and 8 bases from J, with 20 bases in between.

The chain employs TRBV27 and TRBJ1-3; D is ambiguous. V was cut by 2 bases and J by 4 bases, with 12 bases left in between. Per germline, CDR1 MNHEY and CDR2 SMNVEV (reference sequence). CDR3 length equals 15 residues. CDR3 coding DNA: TGTGCCAGCAGTTTAGGCGGCAGAGTCGGAAACACCATATATTTT. It specifies CASSLGGRVGNTIYF.

This clone has only a few counts. The gene calls are TRBV7-9 and TRBJ1-4; tentatively, D is TRBD1 (6 bases). CDR1 and CDR2 (germline): SEHNR, FQNEAQ (reference sequence). The CDR3 length is 16 residues. V shed 3 bases and J shed 6 bases, with 17 bases lying between them. CDR3 loop: CASSLGVGTRYEKLFF. The CDR3 bases are TGTGCCAGCAGCTTGGGAGTTGGGACACGCTATGAAAAACTGTTTTTT.

This clone was found once. The chain has TRBV5-1 and TRBJ2-5; the D gene is possibly TRBD2 (5 bases). Germline V CDR1 and CDR2: SGHRS, YFSETQ. The CDR3 is 14 amino acids. Trimming took off 6 bases at V and 4 bases at J, with 16 bases between the two ends. The CDR3 DNA is TGCGCCAGCAAAGTCGATACTCGGGGAGAGACCCAGTACTTC. Residues: CASKVDTRGETQYF. The full variable domain, completed using reference TRBV5-1 and TRBJ2-5, is KAGVTQTPRYLIKTRGQQVTLSCSPISGHRSVSWYQQTPGQGLQFLFEYFSETQRNKGNFPGRFSGRQFSNSRSEMNVSTLELGDSALYLCASKVDTRGETQYFGPGTRLLVL.

The V call is TRBV10-2, the J call TRBJ2-2; 7 nucleotides agree with TRBD2. The CDR3 contains 14 residues. Germline CDR1 WSHSY, CDR2 SAAADI. The ends lost 7 bases at V and 8 bases at J; junction bases unmatched: 10. CDR3 bases: TGCGCCAGCACTCTAGCGGTCAGGTCTGGGGAGCTGTTTTTT. Amino acids: CASTLAVRSGELFF.

This clone was picked up one time. The chain is built from TRBV27 and TRBJ2-7; D perhaps matches TRBD1 (6 bases). V gave up 3 bases and J gave up 3 bases, with 12 bases separating them. The germline CDR1 and CDR2 sequences are MNHEY and SMNVEV (reference sequence). This CDR3 region has 14 residues. The CDR3: CASSFGGSYYEQYF. Written as DNA, the CDR3 is TGTGCCAGCAGTTTTGGGGGCTCGTACTACGAGCAGTACTTC.

This clone was counted between two and nine times. The V call is TRBV29-1, the J call TRBJ1-2, with 9 bases lining up with TRBD1. In germline, CDR1 is SQVTM, CDR2 ANQGSEA. There are 12 residues in the CDR3. The junction had 7 bases not matched to a gene; V was cut back by 1 base and J by 13 bases. CDR3 region: CSVEVGTGLGTF. The CDR3 nucleotides read TGCAGCGTTGAAGTAGGGACAGGGCTGGGCACCTTC.

V usage is TRBV6-1 and J usage is TRBJ1-1; 7 nucleotides line up with TRBD1. Per the germline V gene, CDR1 is MNHNS and CDR2 is SASEGT. Trimming took 5 bases from V and 6 from J; bases not matched to a gene: 12. The CDR3 is 15 amino acids. The CDR3 DNA is TGTGCCAGCAGTCCAAAAGGGGGCTTCAAGTCTGAAGCTTTCTTT. Translating it yields CASSPKGGFKSEAFF.

This clone has just one count. This chain links TRBV28 with TRBJ1-3; D is possibly TRBD1 (6 bases). Germline V gives CDR1 MDHEN, CDR2 SYDVKM. CDR3 length equals 14 residues. V lost 0 bases and J lost 8, with 11 bases in between. This CDR3 is CASSLWTGEDTIYF. The CDR3 DNA is TGTGCCAGCAGTTTATGGACAGGCGAGGACACCATATATTTT.